The 19 T cell receptor beta chains below come from one sample, sequenced in a study of patients and donors after allogeneic stem cell transplantation. TCRdb reprocessed the RT-PCR reads with MiXCR, giving one entry per CDR3 protein. This sample has about 90,000 distinct CDR3 sequences; about 48% occur once, and the top ten carry under 70%. Sequenced sample: blood, either unsorted or a sorted T cell fraction (not recorded which). The receptors here all came from a human donor who was either an allogeneic HSCT recipient or a stem cell or donor lymphocyte infusion donor (not recorded which). It is not recorded whose cells these are; they may come from a transplant donor.

This chain connects TRBV7-3 to TRBJ1-1, with D possibly TRBD1 on 6 matching bases. Germline CDR1 reads SGHTA; CDR2 reads FQGTGA. There are 13 residues in the CDR3. With 2 bases removed from V and 7 bases from J, the gap between germline ends came to 11 bases. Here the CDR3 reads CASSLSPDSEAFF. The CDR3 DNA reads as TGTGCCAGCAGCTTATCCCCGGACAGTGAAGCTTTCTTT.

The chain carries TRBV12-3 or TRBV12-4 and TRBJ1-5, with 9 bases aligning to TRBD1. V gave up 1 base and J gave up 9 bases; unmatched junction bases: 4. The CDR3 covers 14 residues. The CDR3 DNA is TGTGCCAGCAGTTTAGGGACAGGGGACGGGCCCCAGCATTTT. Translated: CASSLGTGDGPQHF.

This clonotype was detected only a few times. The J gene is TRBJ1-5, the V gene TRBV7-2; D is unclear. Germline assignment: CDR1 SGHTA and CDR2 FQGNSA. The CDR3 runs 14 residues. V was clipped by 4 bases and J by 3 bases, with 10 bases between them. CDR3 DNA sequence: TGTGCCAGCAGCTCGGGAGGGTCCAATCAGCCCCAGCATTTT. It encodes CASSSGGSNQPQHF.

The V call is TRBV5-6, the J call TRBJ1-1, with D possibly matching TRBD1 (5 bases). CDR3 size: 15 residues. Between the trimmed V and J ends, which lost 2 bases and 5 bases, there was a span of 16 bases. Germline V gene data show CDR1 as SGHDT and CDR2 as YYEEEE. The CDR3 loop reads CASSFWWGEGTEAFF. In nucleotides, the CDR3 is TGTGCCAGCAGCTTCTGGTGGGGAGAGGGGACTGAAGCTTTCTTT. Full variable domain (missing parts from reference TRBV5-6 and TRBJ1-1): DAGVTQSPTHLIKTRGQQVTLRCSPKSGHDTVSWYQQALGQGPQFIFQYYEEEERQRGNFPDRFSGHQFPNYSSELNVNALLLGDSALYLCASSFWWGEGTEAFFGQGTRLTVV.

This clonotype was observed a few times. This chain links TRBV6-6 with TRBJ1-4; no firm D call. Germline loops: CDR1 MNHNY, CDR2 SVGAGI (reference sequence). Trimming pared 4 bases from V and 0 bases from J, leaving 3 bases between. This CDR3 contains 13 residues. The chain's CDR3 is CASSSATNEKLFF. CDR3 in DNA: TGTGCCAGCAGTTCGGCAACTAATGAAAAACTGTTTTTT.

This clonotype was seen more than once but under ten times. This sequence joins TRBV24-1 and TRBJ1-2, with TRBD1 matching over 7 bases. Germline values: CDR1 KGHDR, CDR2 SFDVKD. The CDR3 consists of 13 residues. Losses at the gene ends were 3 bases for V and 6 bases for J; bases not matched to a gene: 3. The CDR3 protein is CATSDHRGHGYTF. CDR3 sequence (DNA): TGTGCCACCAGTGATCACAGGGGCCATGGCTACACCTTC.

The chain is built from TRBV28 and TRBJ1-6; D remains unclear. CDR3 length: 15 amino acids. Germline V lookup: CDR1 MDHEN, CDR2 SYDVKM. V shed 4 bases and J shed 4 bases, with 11 bases lying between them. CDR3 bases: TGTGCCAGCAGTTCCCCCGGGCAGTATAATTCACCCCTCCACTTT. Translating gives CASSSPGQYNSPLHF.

The CDR3 sequence is CASSLGGSSSYEQYF. The DNA of the CDR3 is TGCGCCAGCAGCTTGGGGGGGTCAAGCTCCTACGAGCAGTACTTC. V gene TRBV5-1 combines with J gene TRBJ2-7; perhaps D is TRBD1 or TRBD2 (5 bases each). Germline assignment: CDR1 SGHRS and CDR2 YFSETQ. The CDR3 spans 15 residues. Trimming removed 0 bases at V and 0 bases at J, with 10 bases between.

The chain employs TRBV20-1 and TRBJ1-2; TRBD1 aligns across 7 bases. The CDR3 is 14 residues long. V gave up 7 bases and J gave up 7 bases; unmatched junction bases: 15. Per the germline V gene, CDR1 is DFQATT and CDR2 is SNEGSKA (reference sequence). The CDR3 DNA reads as TGCAGTGTGTCAGACAGGGTTTTCCTGGGTGGCTACACCTTC. The encoded protein is CSVSDRVFLGGYTF.

The rearrangement uses TRBV9 and TRBJ1-5; D not resolved. CDR3 length: 14 residues. In germline, CDR1 is SGDLS, CDR2 YYNGEE. V was shortened by 3 bases and J by 6 bases, with 13 bases between the two germline ends. CDR3 nucleotide sequence: TGTGCCAGCAGCGCCCCCGGCGTCTTTCAGCCCCAGCATTTT. This translates into CASSAPGVFQPQHF.

The chain joins TRBV28 to TRBJ1-2, with D unresolved. Germline CDR1 and CDR2: MDHEN and SYDVKM. The V end lost 5 bases, the J end lost 1 base, and 5 bases lay between the germline ends. The CDR3 loop spans 12 amino acids. This CDR3 is CASSPSNYGYTF. Here the CDR3 DNA reads TGTGCCAGCAGTCCAAGTAACTATGGCTACACCTTC.

The chain employs TRBV6-5 and TRBJ1-4; D gene unclear. The germline CDR1 and CDR2 sequences are MNHEY and SVGAGI. This CDR3 contains 14 residues. V lost 3 bases and J 0 bases, leaving 5 bases between the germline ends. In DNA form, the CDR3 reads TGTGCCAGCAGTTATCAAGCAACTAATGAAAAACTGTTTTTT. Translating it yields CASSYQATNEKLFF.

A remark on this clonotype: An end of the junction differs from the germline gene, which may be a read error. V is TRBV7-7 and J is TRBJ1-4, with unresolved D. The CDR3 consists of 14 residues. Germline V gene lookup returns CDR1 SSHAT and CDR2 FNYEAQ (reference sequence). CDR3 protein: CASSLKATNEKLFF. The DNA of the CDR3 is TGTGCTAGCAGCTTAAAAGCAACTAATGAAAAACTGTTTTTT. Variable domain in full (rest from reference TRBV7-7 and TRBJ1-4): GAGVSQSPRYKVTKRGQDVTLRCDPISSHATLYWYQQALGQGPEFLTYFNYEAQPDKSGLPSDRFSAERPEGSISTLTIQRTEQRDSAMYRCASSLKATNEKLFFGSGTQLSVL.

The chain is built from TRBV5-1 and TRBJ1-1, with D perhaps TRBD1 (6 bases). The CDR3 has 13 residues. Between the trimmed V and J ends, which lost 7 bases and 1 base, there was a span of 11 bases. Germline V gene sequence: CDR1 SGHRS, CDR2 YFSETQ. In DNA form, the CDR3 reads TGCGCCAGCCGGGACAAGGGGAACACTGAAGCTTTCTTT. Protein product: CASRDKGNTEAFF.

J is TRBJ1-5 and V is TRBV7-8; D not resolved. Per germline, CDR1 SGHVS and CDR2 FQNEAQ. The CDR3 contains 13 residues. V gave up 2 bases and J gave up 4 bases, with 6 bases separating them. The CDR3 DNA reads as TGTGCCAGCAGCTTAAGGGTTAATCAGCCCCAGCATTTT. It codes for CASSLRVNQPQHF.

This clonotype was seen a few times. The chain is built from TRBV28 and TRBJ1-5; D is uncertain. In germline, CDR1 is MDHEN, CDR2 SYDVKM. Trimming took 6 bases from V and 4 from J, leaving 16 bases between them. The CDR3 sequence is 15 residues long. This CDR3 is CASSTLEGGNQPQHF. CDR3 sequence (DNA): TGTGCCAGCAGCACTCTCGAGGGAGGTAATCAGCCCCAGCATTTT. The whole variable domain, filled in from reference TRBV28 and TRBJ1-5, reads DVKVTQSSRYLVKRTGEKVFLECVQDMDHENMFWYRQDPGLGLRLIYFSYDVKMKEKGDIPEGYSVSREKKERFSLILESASTNQTSMYLCASSTLEGGNQPQHFGDGTRLSIL.

This clonotype has a handful of counts. The rearrangement links TRBV5-1 to TRBJ1-4; no clear D gene. The CDR3 runs 15 residues. With 0 bases removed from V and 7 bases from J, the gap between germline ends came to 13 bases. Germline values: CDR1 SGHRS, CDR2 YFSETQ. The CDR3 sequence is CASSLGSGGGEKLFF. In DNA, the CDR3 is TGCGCCAGCAGCTTGGGATCCGGAGGAGGTGAAAAACTGTTTTTT.

The rearrangement joins TRBV5-1 to TRBJ1-2; unclear D gene. The germline V gene encodes CDR1 SGHRS and CDR2 YFSETQ. V lost 0 bases and J lost 4, with 13 bases in between. The CDR3 runs to 15 residues. CDR3 bases: TGCGCCAGCAGCTTGGGTACCAGTGGCTTCTATGGCTACACCTTC. This codes for CASSLGTSGFYGYTF.

This chain joins TRBV15 and TRBJ1-1; unclear D gene. Per the germline V gene, CDR1 is LNHNV and CDR2 is YYDKDF (reference sequence). Trimming shortened V by 5 bases and J by 3 bases, and 10 bases separated the two germline ends. The CDR3 runs 13 residues. The CDR3 nucleotides are TGTGCCACCAGCGCGAGGGATGACACTGAAGCTTTCTTT. Amino acids: CATSARDDTEAFF.